This T cell receptor beta chain was profiled in a study of blood T cell repertoires in COVID-19. This CDR3 spans 11 amino acids. Germline trimming cut 3 bases from V and 10 bases from J; bases unmatched to any gene: 3. Germline lookup yields CDR1 SQVTM and CDR2 ANQGSEA. Clones were sequenced by immunoSEQ multiplex PCR, and TCRdb holds only the in-frame ones, with some missing. The table has roughly 11,000 clones, 85% to 90% seen once. The gene calls are TRBV29-1 and TRBJ2-1, with 7 bases that match TRBD1. The origin of this receptor is a woman aged 60-70 years with active COVID-19. Sequences were obtained from peripheral blood. DNA of the CDR3: TGCAGCGTTGACCAGGACAGGGAGCAGTTCTTC. It specifies CSVDQDREQFF.